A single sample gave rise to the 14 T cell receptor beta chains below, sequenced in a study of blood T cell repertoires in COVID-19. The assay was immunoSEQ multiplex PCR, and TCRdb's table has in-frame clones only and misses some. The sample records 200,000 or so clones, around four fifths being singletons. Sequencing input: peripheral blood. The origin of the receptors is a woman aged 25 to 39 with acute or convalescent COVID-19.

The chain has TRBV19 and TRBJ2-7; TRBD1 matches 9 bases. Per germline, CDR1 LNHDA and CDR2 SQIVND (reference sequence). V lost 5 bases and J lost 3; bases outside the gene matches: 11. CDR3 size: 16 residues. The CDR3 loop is CASSQQGAREVYEQYF. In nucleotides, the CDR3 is TGTGCCAGTAGTCAACAGGGGGCGCGTGAAGTCTACGAGCAGTACTTC.

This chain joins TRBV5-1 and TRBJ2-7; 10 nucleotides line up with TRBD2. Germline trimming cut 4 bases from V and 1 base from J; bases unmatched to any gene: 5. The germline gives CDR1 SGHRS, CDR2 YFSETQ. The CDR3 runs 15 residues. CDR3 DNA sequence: TGCGCCAGCAGCGACGGGACTAGCGTTTCCTACGAGCAGTACTTC. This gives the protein CASSDGTSVSYEQYF.

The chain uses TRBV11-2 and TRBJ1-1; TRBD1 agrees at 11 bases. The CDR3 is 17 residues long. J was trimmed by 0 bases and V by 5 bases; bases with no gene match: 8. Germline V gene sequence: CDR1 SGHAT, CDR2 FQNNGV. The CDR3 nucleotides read TGTGCCAGCAGCCTCCGGACAGGGGGCGAACTGAACACTGAAGCTTTCTTT. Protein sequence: CASSLRTGGELNTEAFF.

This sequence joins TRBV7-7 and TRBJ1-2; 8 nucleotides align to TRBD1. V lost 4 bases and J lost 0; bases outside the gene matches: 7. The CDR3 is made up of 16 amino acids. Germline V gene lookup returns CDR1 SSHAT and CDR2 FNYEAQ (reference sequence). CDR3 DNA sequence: TGTGCCAGCAGCTCAAATAGACAGGGGTCTAACTATGGCTACACCTTC. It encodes CASSSNRQGSNYGYTF.

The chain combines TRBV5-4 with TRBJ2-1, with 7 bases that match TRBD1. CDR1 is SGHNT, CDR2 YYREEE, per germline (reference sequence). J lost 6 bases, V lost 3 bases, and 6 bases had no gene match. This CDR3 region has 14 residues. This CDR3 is CASSSSGGVNEQFF. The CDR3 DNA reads TGTGCCAGCAGCTCTTCAGGGGGAGTCAATGAGCAGTTCTTC.

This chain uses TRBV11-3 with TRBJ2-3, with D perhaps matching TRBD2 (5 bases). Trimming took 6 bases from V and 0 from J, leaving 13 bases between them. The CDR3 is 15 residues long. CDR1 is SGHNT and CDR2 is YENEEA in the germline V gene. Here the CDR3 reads CASSGGALSTDTQYF. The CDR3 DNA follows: TGTGCCAGCAGTGGAGGAGCGCTGAGCACAGATACGCAGTATTTT.

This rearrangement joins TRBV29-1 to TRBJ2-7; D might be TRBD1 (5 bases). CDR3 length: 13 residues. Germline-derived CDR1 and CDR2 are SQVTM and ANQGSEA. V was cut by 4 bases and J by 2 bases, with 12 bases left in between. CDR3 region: CSVVQQQAYEQYF. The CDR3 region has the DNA TGCAGCGTTGTACAGCAACAGGCCTACGAGCAGTACTTC.

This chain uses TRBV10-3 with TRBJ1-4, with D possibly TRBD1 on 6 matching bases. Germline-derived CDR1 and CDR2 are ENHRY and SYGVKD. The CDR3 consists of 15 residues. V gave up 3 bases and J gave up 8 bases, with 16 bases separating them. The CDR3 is CAISDPAQGREKLFF. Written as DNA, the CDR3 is TGTGCCATCAGTGATCCGGCGCAGGGGAGAGAAAAACTGTTTTTT.

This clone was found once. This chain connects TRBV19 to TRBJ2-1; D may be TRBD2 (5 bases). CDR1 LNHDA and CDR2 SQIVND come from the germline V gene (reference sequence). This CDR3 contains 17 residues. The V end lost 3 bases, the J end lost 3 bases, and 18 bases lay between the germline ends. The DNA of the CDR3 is TGTGCCAGTAGTATGCTACCTTTGCCGGGGAGCTACAATGAGCAGTTCTTC. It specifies CASSMLPLPGSYNEQFF.

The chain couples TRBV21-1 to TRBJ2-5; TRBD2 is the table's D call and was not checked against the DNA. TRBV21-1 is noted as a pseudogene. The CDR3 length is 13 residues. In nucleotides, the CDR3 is TGTGCCAGCAGAGGGGGGGTAGGGGAGACCCAGTACTTC. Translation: CASRGGVGETQYF.

The CDR3 nucleotides read TGTGCCAGCCTGTTTAGCGGGGGGGCAGATACGCAGTATTTT. This codes for CASLFSGGADTQYF. The chain recombines TRBV2 with TRBJ2-3; 11 nucleotides match TRBD2. V lost 8 bases and J lost 4; bases outside the gene matches: 5. The CDR3 length is 14 residues. Germline CDR1 SNHLY, CDR2 FYNNEI.

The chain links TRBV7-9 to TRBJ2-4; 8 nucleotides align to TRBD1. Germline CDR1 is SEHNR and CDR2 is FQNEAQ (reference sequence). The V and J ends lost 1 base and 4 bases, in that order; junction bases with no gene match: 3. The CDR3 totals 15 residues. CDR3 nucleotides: TGTGCCAGCAGCTTAGGCCGGGACAGGAAAAACATTCAGTACTTC. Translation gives CASSLGRDRKNIQYF. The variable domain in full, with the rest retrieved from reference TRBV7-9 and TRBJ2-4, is DTGVSQNPRHKITKRGQNVTFRCDPISEHNRLYWYRQTLGQGPEFLTYFQNEAQLEKSRLLSDRFSAERPKGSFSTLEIQRTEQGDSAMYLCASSLGRDRKNIQYFGAGTRLSVL.

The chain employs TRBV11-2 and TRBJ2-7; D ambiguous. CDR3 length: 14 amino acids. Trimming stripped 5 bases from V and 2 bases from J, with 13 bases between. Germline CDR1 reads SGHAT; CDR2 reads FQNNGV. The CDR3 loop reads CASSGLGYTYEQYF. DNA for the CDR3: TGTGCCAGCAGCGGTCTAGGCTATACCTACGAGCAGTACTTC.

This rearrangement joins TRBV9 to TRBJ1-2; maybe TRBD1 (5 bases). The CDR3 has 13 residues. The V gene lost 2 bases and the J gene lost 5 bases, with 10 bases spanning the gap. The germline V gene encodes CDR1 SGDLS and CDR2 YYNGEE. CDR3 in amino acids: CASSVGEGYGYTF. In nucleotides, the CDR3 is TGTGCCAGCAGCGTCGGGGAGGGGTATGGCTACACCTTC. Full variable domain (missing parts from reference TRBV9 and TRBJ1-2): DSGVTQTPKHLITATGQRVTLRCSPRSGDLSVYWYQQSLDQGLQFLIQYYNGEERAKGNILERFSAQQFPDLHSELNLSSLELGDSALYFCASSVGEGYGYTFGSGTRLTVV.